A selection of T cell receptor beta chains follows, all from one sample in a study of shared clonotypes between healthy human individuals. Libraries were prepared by immunoSEQ multiplex PCR; TCRdb keeps only in-frame clonotypes and omits some of them. The profile covers approximately 1,500,000 clones, with over 95% appearing a single time and 1.2% taken by the ten largest. The specimen was naive CD4+ T cells sorted from blood. All receptors come from a man aged 30 to 45 in good health. Both conserved end residues are part of each CDR3. The D gene is left open where the match is weak. The listing skips clone size in some rows; elsewhere it reads once, few, many or a size class.

v_gene	abundance	j_gene	d_gene	len	CDR3aa	CDR3nt
TRBV28	-	TRBJ1-1	TRBD1	14	CASSFGDRATEAFF	TGTGCCAGCAGTTTTGGGGACAGGGCGACTGAAGCTTTCTTT
TRBV7-9	-	TRBJ1-4	-	15	CASSPRGSASEKLFF	TGTGCCAGCAGCCCCCGGGGAAGTGCAAGTGAAAAACTGTTTTTT
TRBV2	-	TRBJ1-1	-	14	CASSVEGGGTEAFF	TGTGCCAGCAGTGTAGAGGGGGGAGGAACTGAAGCTTTCTTT
TRBV5-4	-	TRBJ2-3	TRBD1	16	CASSLGRQGSTDTQYF	TGTGCCAGCAGCTTGGGCCGACAGGGGAGCACAGATACGCAGTATTTT
TRBV5-1	-	TRBJ1-3	-	14	CASTPGGSGNTIYF	TGCGCCAGCACCCCTGGGGGGTCTGGAAACACCATATATTTT
TRBV7-9	-	TRBJ1-4	-	14	CASSLRGAAEKLFF	TGTGCCAGCAGCTTGAGGGGGGCTGCTGAAAAACTGTTTTTT
TRBV6-6	-	TRBJ2-5	TRBD1	16	CASSLIRRDSQETQYF	TGTGCCAGCAGTTTAATCCGCCGGGACAGCCAAGAGACCCAGTACTTC
TRBV5-1	-	TRBJ2-1	TRBD1	16	CASSLAGTGVYNEQFF	TGCGCCAGCAGCTTGGCCGGGACAGGGGTCTACAATGAGCAGTTCTTC
TRBV9	-	TRBJ2-5	TRBD2	18	CASSAGTSGRWRFETQYF	TGTGCCAGCAGCGCTGGGACTAGCGGGAGGTGGAGGTTTGAGACCCAGTACTTC
TRBV2	-	TRBJ2-2	-	14	CAITPDRNTGELFF	TGTGCCATCACGCCAGACCGGAACACCGGGGAGCTGTTTTTT
TRBV2	-	TRBJ1-1	TRBD1	15	CASGGAGGMNTEAFF	TGTGCCAGCGGCGGAGCAGGGGGGATGAACACTGAAGCTTTCTTT
TRBV20-1	-	TRBJ2-7	-	11	CSARALYEQYF	TGCAGTGCTAGAGCCCTGTACGAGCAGTACTTC
TRBV7-8	-	TRBJ2-1	TRBD2	15	CASSLAGTIPGEQFF	TGTGCCAGCAGCTTAGCCGGGACTATTCCTGGTGAGCAGTTCTTC
TRBV9	once	TRBJ2-7	-	13	CASSVGGHYEQYF	TGTGCCAGCAGCGTGGGGGGACATTACGAGCAGTACTTC
TRBV9	once	TRBJ2-6	TRBD2	17	CASSSSGRTAGANVLTF	TGTGCCAGCTCCAGCAGCGGGAGGACCGCAGGGGCCAACGTCCTGACTTTC
TRBV5-1	-	TRBJ2-2	-	14	CASSLPIGAGELFF	TGCGCCAGCAGCCTGCCCATTGGGGCCGGGGAGCTGTTTTTT
TRBV7-3	-	TRBJ1-1	TRBD1	16	CASSHRETGGNTEAFF	TGTGCCAGCAGCCACCGAGAGACAGGGGGAAACACTGAAGCTTTCTTT
TRBV7-9	-	TRBJ2-1	TRBD2	16	CVSSDERGGQYNEQFF	TGTGTCAGCAGCGATGAAAGGGGAGGGCAGTACAATGAGCAGTTCTTC
TRBV29-1	-	TRBJ2-3	-	15	CSVGAGDASTDTQYF	TGCAGCGTTGGTGCAGGGGATGCTAGCACAGATACGCAGTATTTT
TRBV5-1	-	TRBJ1-3	-	13	CASSPRGGNTIYF	TGCGCCAGCAGCCCTCGGGGGGGAAACACCATATATTTT
TRBV28	-	TRBJ2-5	-	14	CASSPYKYQETQYF	TGTGCCAGCAGTCCCTACAAGTACCAAGAGACCCAGTACTTC
TRBV7-8	-	TRBJ2-3	-	15	CASSPRGGNTDTQYF	TGTGCCAGCAGTCCTAGGGGCGGAAACACAGATACGCAGTATTTT
TRBV9	-	TRBJ2-7	-	16	CASSVGGWAGTYEQYF	TGTGCCAGCAGCGTAGGGGGATGGGCGGGGACCTACGAGCAGTACTTC